Below, 28 T cell receptor beta chains from the same sample are listed, as sequenced in a study of T-cell reconstitution after alpha-beta-depleted transplantation in children. Unique molecular identifiers featured in how the TCRbeta library was prepared. MiXCR was run by TCRdb on the PCR reads, yielding one entry per CDR3 protein. The data hold approximately 93,000 distinct CDR3 sequences, with roughly 8% observed a single time. This specimen consisted of PBMCs from the stem cell graft donor, obtained from the stem cell graft. Receptors originate from a human donor who donated a stem cell graft to a child with congenital amegakaryocytic thrombocytopenia.

This clonotype was seen ten or more times. V and J are TRBV7-9 and TRBJ2-1, with TRBD2 matching over 7 bases. The V and J ends lost 5 bases and 4 bases, in that order; junction bases with no gene match: 8. The CDR3 contains 15 residues. Germline-derived CDR1 and CDR2 are SEHNR and FQNEAQ (reference sequence). The CDR3 loop reads CASSHGPGGYNEQFF. In DNA form, the CDR3 reads TGTGCCAGCAGCCATGGGCCCGGGGGGTACAATGAGCAGTTCTTC.

This clonotype was detected many times. The CDR3 DNA reads as TGTGCCAGCAGTTCCCAGGGGGCCCCAGATACGCAGTATTTT. Translated: CASSSQGAPDTQYF. The chain recombines TRBV28 with TRBJ2-3; 8 positions agree with TRBD1. V lost 4 bases, J lost 4 bases, and 4 bases stayed unmatched. Germline V lookup: CDR1 MDHEN, CDR2 SYDVKM. The CDR3 loop spans 14 amino acids.

This clonotype appeared many times. This chain uses TRBV28 with TRBJ1-4, with 7 bases aligning to TRBD1. Germline values: CDR1 MDHEN, CDR2 SYDVKM. Germline trimming cut 5 bases from V and 5 bases from J; bases unmatched to any gene: 8. The CDR3 is made up of 15 amino acids. CDR3 coding DNA: TGTGCCAGCAGTAAACCGGGACAGCCGAATGAAAAACTGTTTTTT. It specifies CASSKPGQPNEKLFF.

This clonotype has at least ten counts. CDR3 sequence (DNA): TGTGCCAGCAGCCCCAACCCGGGGGCGGGTGGCTACACCTTC. This encodes CASSPNPGAGGYTF. The chain uses TRBV11-2 and TRBJ1-2, with a weak D call TRBD1 (6 bases). Germline CDR1 SGHAT, CDR2 FQNNGV. Trimming shortened V by 5 bases and J by 7 bases, and 17 bases separated the two germline ends. The CDR3 is made up of 14 amino acids.

This clonotype showed up many times. The CDR3 sequence: CASSLGVGGRHETQYF. In DNA form, the CDR3 reads TGCGCCAGCAGCTTGGGCGTCGGCGGGAGGCACGAGACCCAGTACTTC. The chain carries TRBV5-1 and TRBJ2-5, with 8 nucleotides matching TRBD2. The junction had 9 bases not matched to a gene; V was cut back by 0 bases and J by 5 bases. CDR3 length equals 16 residues. CDR1 and CDR2 from the germline V gene are SGHRS and YFSETQ.

This clonotype was seen at least ten times. The chain couples TRBV11-2 to TRBJ2-3; D not resolved. The CDR3 consists of 16 residues. The germline CDR1 and CDR2 sequences are SGHAT and FQNNGV. The ends were cut back, 0 bases at V and 4 bases at J, with 14 bases in the middle. CDR3 nucleotide sequence: TGTGCCAGCAGCTTAGAGGGCCGGTCCACAGCAGATACGCAGTATTTT. Amino acids: CASSLEGRSTADTQYF.

With regard to this clonotype: No conserved phenylalanine or tryptophan is present at the end of the CDR3, so a read error is the likely explanation. V and J are TRBV7-2 and TRBJ2-1, with D unclear. Trimming left V 5 bases short and J 9 bases short, with 14 bases between. Germline V gene sequence: CDR1 SGHTA, CDR2 FQGNSA. This CDR3 spans 13 amino acids. The CDR3 coding sequence is TGTGCCAGCAGCCTAGGTAATGGCGCTGAGCAGTTCTTG. Its protein product is CASSLGNGAEQFL.

There are many counts of this clonotype. The genes are TRBV4-3 and TRBJ2-7, with TRBD2 matching 10 bases. V was clipped by 0 bases and J by 6 bases; unmatched bases: 5. Germline values: CDR1 LGHNA, CDR2 YSLEER. The CDR3 consists of 15 residues. CDR3 DNA: TGCGCCAGCAGCCAAGATTTAGGACTAGCGGCCGAGCAGTACTTC. Protein product: CASSQDLGLAAEQYF.

In this sample, this clonotype turned up many times. The J gene is TRBJ1-5, the V gene TRBV12-3 or TRBV12-4; perhaps TRBD1 as D (5 bases). CDR3 length: 13 residues. The ends were cut back, 3 bases at V and 7 bases at J, with 10 bases in the middle. The CDR3: CASSFRRDQPQHF. Written as DNA, the CDR3 is TGTGCCAGCAGTTTTCGGAGGGACCAGCCCCAGCATTTT.

This clonotype has at least ten counts. This chain uses TRBV7-2 with TRBJ2-1; D might be TRBD2 (6 bases). In germline, CDR1 is SGHTA, CDR2 FQGNSA. There are 18 residues in the CDR3. Trimming removed 2 bases at V and 0 bases at J, with 17 bases between. CDR3 residues: CASSLRGGAGSSYNEQFF. The CDR3 DNA sequence: TGTGCCAGCAGCTTACGTGGCGGGGCCGGGAGCTCCTACAATGAGCAGTTCTTC.

Many counts were recorded for this clonotype. The V and J genes are TRBV20-1 and TRBJ2-1, with TRBD2 identical over 11 bases. The V gene end was trimmed by 5 bases and the J gene end by 6 bases; junction bases not matched to a gene: 18. This CDR3 is built from 18 residues. Germline V lookup: CDR1 DFQATT, CDR2 SNEGSKA (reference sequence). This CDR3 reads CSAGGTSGRPSGSNEQFF. The CDR3 DNA is TGCAGTGCTGGGGGGACTAGCGGAAGACCAAGTGGATCCAATGAGCAGTTCTTC.

This clonotype was counted at least ten times. The J gene is TRBJ2-5, the V gene TRBV20-1; 10 bases agree with TRBD2. The J segment lost 7 bases and the V segment lost 0 bases, leaving 8 bases of the junction unmatched. The V gene's germline CDR1 is DFQATT and CDR2 SNEGSKA (reference sequence). The CDR3 is 15 amino acids. The chain's CDR3 is CSAREASGGSSTQYF. CDR3 nucleotide sequence: TGCAGTGCTAGAGAGGCTAGCGGGGGTTCATCGACCCAGTACTTC.

CDR3 sequence reads: CASTRLAGIQETQYF. DNA of the CDR3: TGTGCCAGCACAAGACTAGCGGGGATTCAAGAGACCCAGTACTTC. This chain links TRBV7-6 with TRBJ2-5; TRBD2 aligns across 11 bases. This CDR3 comprises 15 residues. Germline V gene sequence: CDR1 SGHVS, CDR2 FNYEAQ. The junction had 6 bases not matched to a gene; V was cut back by 7 bases and J by 2 bases.

This clonotype has more than one count but fewer than ten. A clone one base away is much larger, so this may be a read error. The chain's CDR3 is CATSRDREETQYF. The DNA of the CDR3 is TGTGCCACCAGCAGAGACAGGGAAGAGACCCAGTACTTC. J is TRBJ2-5 and V is TRBV15; a weak D match, TRBD1 (5 bases). Germline V CDR1 and CDR2: LNHNV, YYDKDF (reference sequence). V was clipped by 0 bases and J by 3 bases, with 5 bases between them. The CDR3 loop spans 13 amino acids.

This clonotype has ten or more counts. The chain joins TRBV20-1 to TRBJ2-1; no reliable D call. Trimming stripped 2 bases from V and 5 bases from J, with 19 bases between. Germline values: CDR1 DFQATT, CDR2 SNEGSKA (reference sequence). The CDR3 sequence is 16 residues long. The chain's CDR3 is CSARKPIVLFNNEQFF. CDR3 DNA: TGCAGTGCTAGAAAGCCCATAGTCCTCTTCAACAATGAGCAGTTCTTC.

This clonotype has at least ten counts. The J gene is TRBJ2-1, the V gene TRBV7-9; a weak D match, TRBD2 (6 bases). Trimming left V 4 bases short and J 6 bases short, with 16 bases between. The CDR3 is 15 amino acids. Germline V gene data show CDR1 as SEHNR and CDR2 as FQNEAQ (reference sequence). CDR3 DNA: TGTGCCAGCAGCTCAGCCCGGGACTTCTCCAATGAGCAGTTCTTC. Encoded protein: CASSSARDFSNEQFF.

This clonotype was counted many times. The chain links TRBV20-1 to TRBJ2-7; a possible D gene is TRBD2 (5 bases). The CDR3 has 12 residues. Trimming removed 6 bases from V and 6 bases from J, with 15 bases in between. Germline V gene data show CDR1 as DFQATT and CDR2 as SNEGSKA (reference sequence). CDR3 in amino acids: CSAAIPGSEQYF. The CDR3 nucleotides are TGCAGTGCGGCCATTCCGGGGAGCGAGCAGTACTTC.

This clonotype was counted only a few times. This rearrangement joins TRBV7-7 to TRBJ2-1, with 9 bases fitting TRBD2. This CDR3 is built from 15 residues. CDR1 SSHAT and CDR2 FNYEAQ come from the germline V gene (reference sequence). Trimming at V came to 3 bases and at J to 5 bases, leaving 5 bases not matched to a gene. The CDR3 sequence is CASSFGRGGHNEQFF. The CDR3 nucleotides read TGTGCCAGCAGCTTTGGGCGGGGGGGCCACAATGAGCAGTTCTTC.

The chain couples TRBV30 to TRBJ2-1; D gene unclear. The V and J ends lost 4 bases and 0 bases respectively, with 10 bases between them. The CDR3 is 14 residues long. Germline V lookup: CDR1 GTSNPN, CDR2 SVGIG (reference sequence). The CDR3 nucleotides read TGTGCCTGGAAAGCAATACCCTCCTACAATGAGCAGTTCTTC. Translated: CAWKAIPSYNEQFF.

This clonotype was picked up many times. This chain uses TRBV12-3 or TRBV12-4 with TRBJ2-1, with no clear D. The CDR3 is 14 amino acids. Trimming pared 5 bases from V and 5 bases from J, leaving 13 bases between. As DNA, the CDR3 is TGTGCCAGCAGTGACCGGGTCCGTAACAATGAGCAGTTCTTC. It encodes CASSDRVRNNEQFF.

This clonotype was counted many times. The rearrangement uses TRBV6-5 and TRBJ1-1; no definite D call. The CDR3 consists of 11 residues. Trimming removed 10 bases at V and 1 base at J, with 7 bases between. Germline values: CDR1 MNHEY, CDR2 SVGAGI. The CDR3 coding sequence is TGTGCCACCACAGAGAACACTGAAGCTTTCTTT. This codes for CATTENTEAFF.

Many counts were recorded for this clonotype. This rearrangement joins TRBV5-5 to TRBJ2-1, with TRBD2 matching over 8 bases. Germline CDR1 and CDR2: SGHKS and YYEKEE (reference sequence). V was clipped by 4 bases and J by 0 bases; unmatched bases: 3. The CDR3 covers 15 residues. CDR3 region: CASSIAGSSYNEQFF. CDR3 in DNA: TGTGCCAGCAGCATAGCGGGGAGCTCCTACAATGAGCAGTTCTTC.

On this clonotype: Being one base from a much bigger clone, this may be a read error. The rearrangement uses TRBV3-1 and TRBJ1-2; a possible D gene is TRBD1 (5 bases). Germline V CDR1 and CDR2: LGHDT, YNNKEL (reference sequence). The CDR3 runs to 17 residues. V lost 4 bases and J lost 3, with 21 bases in between. CDR3 amino acids: CASSRLEGPKGYYGYTF. Written as DNA, the CDR3 is TGTGCCAGCAGCCGGTTAGAGGGGCCGAAAGGCTACTATGGCTACACCTTC.

This clonotype occurred many times. The chain carries TRBV5-1 and TRBJ1-2, with a weak D call TRBD1 (5 bases). The CDR3 contains 14 residues. The V gene's germline CDR1 is SGHRS and CDR2 YFSETQ. V shed 4 bases and J shed 6 bases, with 16 bases lying between them. The DNA of the CDR3 is TGCGCCAGCAGCCCGGAGGCCAGGGCGAATGGCTACACCTTC. It codes for CASSPEARANGYTF.

This clonotype has ten or more counts. The chain links TRBV29-1 to TRBJ1-4, with D possibly TRBD1 on 6 matching bases. The germline CDR1 and CDR2 sequences are SQVTM and ANQGSEA. The CDR3 length is 11 residues. The CDR3 nucleotides are TGCGGGGGCAGGAAAGACGAAAAACTGTTTTTT. This encodes CGGRKDEKLFF.

Turning to this clonotype: This clone may be a read error of a much larger clone one base away. The chain links TRBV10-3 to TRBJ2-1; 9 nucleotides align to TRBD1. The germline CDR1 and CDR2 sequences are ENHRY and SYGVKD. There are 17 residues in the CDR3. For the CDR3, the DNA is TGTCCCATCAGTGAGTCGTTAGGACAGGGGAGGAACAATGAGCAGTTCTTC. Protein product: CPISESLGQGRNNEQFF.

This clonotype was observed at least ten times. The chain has TRBV5-1 and TRBJ1-6; weak D call: TRBD1 (5 bases). With 0 bases removed from V and 10 bases from J, the gap between germline ends came to 11 bases. The CDR3 length is 14 residues. CDR1 is SGHRS, CDR2 YFSETQ, per germline. The CDR3 DNA sequence: TGCGCCAGCAGCTTGGCGCTCTCAGGGTCACCCCTCCACTTT. Translated, it gives CASSLALSGSPLHF.

This clonotype is labeled medium-sized. The genes are TRBV7-9 and TRBJ2-3, with D unresolved. Per germline, CDR1 SEHNR and CDR2 FQNEAQ (reference sequence). This CDR3 has 12 amino acids. The V gene lost 3 bases and the J gene lost 4 bases, with 5 bases spanning the gap. In DNA form, the CDR3 reads TGTGCCAGCAGCTTGGTAGCAGATACGCAGTATTTT. Translation gives CASSLVADTQYF.